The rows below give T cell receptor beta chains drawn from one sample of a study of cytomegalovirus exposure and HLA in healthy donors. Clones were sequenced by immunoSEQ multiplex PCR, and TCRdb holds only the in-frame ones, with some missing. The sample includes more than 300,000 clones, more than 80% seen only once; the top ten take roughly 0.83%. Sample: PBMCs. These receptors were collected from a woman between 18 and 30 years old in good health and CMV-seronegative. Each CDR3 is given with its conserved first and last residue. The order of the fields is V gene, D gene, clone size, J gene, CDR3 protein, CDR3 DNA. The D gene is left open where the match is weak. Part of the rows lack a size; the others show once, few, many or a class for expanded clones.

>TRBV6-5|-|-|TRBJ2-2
CATLGPGDTGELFF
TGTGCCACCTTAGGTCCAGGGGACACCGGGGAGCTGTTTTTT
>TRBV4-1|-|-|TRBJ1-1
CASSPRGHLRGDTEAFF
TGCGCCAGCAGCCCTCGGGGACACCTACGCGGTGACACTGAAGCTTTCTTT
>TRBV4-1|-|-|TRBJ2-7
CASSQGPRGSYEQYF
TGCGCCAGCAGCCAAGGGCCTAGGGGGTCCTACGAGCAGTACTTC
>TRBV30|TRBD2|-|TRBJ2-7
CAWILAASPSGVSYEQYF
TGTGCCTGGATTCTGGCCGCCTCTCCGAGCGGGGTGTCCTACGAGCAGTACTTC
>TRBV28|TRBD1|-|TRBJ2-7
CASSLYGQGNEQYF
TGTGCCAGCAGTTTATATGGACAGGGGAACGAGCAGTACTTC
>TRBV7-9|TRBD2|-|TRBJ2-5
CASSPSGTSGPNHRVTQYF
TGTGCCAGCAGCCCCTCCGGGACTAGCGGCCCTAACCACCGGGTGACCCAGTACTTC
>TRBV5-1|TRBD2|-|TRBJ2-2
CASRPGLATGELFF
TGCGCCAGCAGACCGGGACTAGCGACCGGGGAGCTGTTTTTT
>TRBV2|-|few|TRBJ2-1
CASSDVGGNEQFF
TGTGCCAGCAGTGATGTAGGGGGCAATGAGCAGTTCTTC
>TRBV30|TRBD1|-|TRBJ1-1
CAWAGQGIPNTEAFF
TGTGCCTGGGCGGGACAGGGGATTCCGAACACTGAAGCTTTCTTT
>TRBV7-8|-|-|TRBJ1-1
CASSPDREKAFF
TGTGCCAGCAGCCCCGATCGCGAGAAAGCTTTCTTT
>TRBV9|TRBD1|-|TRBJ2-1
CASSGQTGPYNEQFF
TGTGCCAGCAGCGGGCAGACAGGGCCCTACAATGAGCAGTTCTTC
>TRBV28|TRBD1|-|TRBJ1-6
CASITPGQANSPLHF
TGTGCCAGCATCACCCCGGGACAGGCGAATTCACCCCTCCACTTT
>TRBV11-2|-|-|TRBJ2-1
CASSLVSGEQFF
TGTGCCAGCAGCTTAGTTTCGGGAGAGCAGTTCTTC
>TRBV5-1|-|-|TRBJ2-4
CASSPWGDTKNIQYF
TGCGCCAGCAGCCCATGGGGGGATACCAAAAACATTCAGTACTTC
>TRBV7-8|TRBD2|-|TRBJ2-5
CASSLVGGVYQETQYF
TGTGCCAGCAGCTTAGTTGGGGGGGTCTATCAAGAGACCCAGTACTTC
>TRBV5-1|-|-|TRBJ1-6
CASSLRQGRDSPLHF
TGCGCCAGCAGCTTGAGGCAGGGGCGGGATTCACCCCTCCACTTT
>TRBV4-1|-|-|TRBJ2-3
CASSQGWTKRTDTQYF
TGCGCCAGCAGCCAAGGTTGGACAAAACGCACAGATACGCAGTATTTT
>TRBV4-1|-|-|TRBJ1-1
CASSQRVSSDRNTEAFF
TGCGCCAGCAGCCAAAGGGTCTCGTCCGACAGGAACACTGAAGCTTTCTTT
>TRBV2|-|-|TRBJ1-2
CASRKGGRGYTF
TGTGCCAGCAGAAAAGGGGGACGTGGCTACACCTTC
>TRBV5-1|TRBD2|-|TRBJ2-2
CASSLGLAANTGELFF
TGCGCCAGCAGTTTGGGACTAGCGGCGAACACCGGGGAGCTGTTTTTT
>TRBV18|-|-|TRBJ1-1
CASSPSVANTEAFF
TGTGCCAGCTCCCCATCGGTCGCTAACACTGAAGCTTTCTTT
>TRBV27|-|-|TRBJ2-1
CASRELERSANEQFF
TGTGCCAGCCGCGAATTGGAGCGCTCAGCCAATGAGCAGTTCTTC
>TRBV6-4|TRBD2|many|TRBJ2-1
CASSYLAGGENNEQFF
TGTGCCAGCAGCTATCTAGCGGGAGGGGAAAACAATGAGCAGTTCTTC
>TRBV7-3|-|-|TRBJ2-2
CASSLERVTGELFF
TGTGCCAGCAGCTTAGAGCGAGTAACGGGGGAGCTGTTTTTT
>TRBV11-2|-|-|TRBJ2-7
CASAFGYEQYF
TGTGCCAGCGCCTTCGGCTACGAGCAGTACTTC
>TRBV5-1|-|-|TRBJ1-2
CASSLEGNNGYTF
TGCGCCAGCAGCTTGGAGGGGAACAACGGCTACACCTTC
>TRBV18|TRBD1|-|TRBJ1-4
CASCEPQGADKKLFF
TGTGCCAGCTGTGAACCACAGGGGGCAGACAAAAAACTGTTTTTT